The 25 T cell receptor beta chains presented below share a single source sample, sequenced in a study of T cells in Graves' hyperthyroidism and ophthalmopathy (dated by TCRdb to between 2019 and 2020). Preparation of the library involved multiplex PCR. The run used an Illumina HiSeq 2000. The TCR beta CDR3 regions were amplified from RNA transcripts. For the first round of RT-PCR on the TCR CDR3, the HTBI primer set was used together with the Qiagen OneStep RT-PCR kit. TCRdb cleaned the public reads at Q25 with fastp, built clones with MiXCR and kept in-frame beta chains. Rows matching on CDR3 protein sequence are summarized as one entry with the most common DNA and genes. Here the sample has approximately 420,000 distinct CDR3 sequences; roughly an eighth occur a single time. The top ten constitute more than 4.5% of the sample. The sequenced sample was blood. These receptors were collected from a woman younger than 35 with Graves' hyperthyroidism.

A few counts support this clonotype. The J gene is TRBJ1-5, the V gene TRBV20-1, with D perhaps matching TRBD1 (6 bases). Germline V gives CDR1 DFQATT, CDR2 SNEGSKA (reference sequence). V shed 2 bases and J shed 1 base, with 9 bases lying between them. This CDR3 is built from 14 residues. The CDR3 is CSARPGGSNQPQHF. In DNA form, the CDR3 reads TGCAGTGCTAGACCCGGGGGCAGCAATCAGCCCCAGCATTTT.

Concerning this clonotype: Possible read error: a much larger clone is one base away. V is TRBV5-4 and J is TRBJ2-3; 8 bases agree with TRBD2. Trimming cost V 4 bases and J 5 bases; bases outside gene matches: 12. From germline, CDR1 is SGHNT and CDR2 YYREEE (reference sequence). The CDR3 is 16 residues long. The chain's CDR3 is CASSRDSGISQDTQYF. Written as DNA, the CDR3 is TGTGCCAGCAGCCGGGATAGCGGGATTAGTCAAGATACGCAGTATTTT.

There are a few counts of this clonotype. The V call is TRBV12-5, the J call TRBJ1-2; no firm D call. Looked up from germline, CDR1 is LGHNT and CDR2 is FRNRAP. The CDR3 extends over 16 amino acids. With 1 base removed from V and 5 bases from J, the gap between germline ends came to 17 bases. The CDR3 DNA is TGTGCTAGTGGTTTGGCATCCGGGCCCTACTCATATGGCTACACCTTC. This codes for CASGLASGPYSYGYTF. The full variable domain, its missing parts supplied by reference TRBV12-5 and TRBJ1-2, is DARVTQTPRHKVTEMGQEVTMRCQPILGHNTVFWYRQTMMQGLELLAYFRNRAPLDDSGMPKDRFSAEMPDATLATLKIQPSEPRDSAVYFCASGLASGPYSYGYTFGSGTRLTVV.

In DNA, the CDR3 is TGTGCCAGCAGCTACCAGGGCTACAATGAGCAGTTCTTC. It translates to CASSYQGYNEQFF. The chain couples TRBV11-3 to TRBJ2-1; tentative D call: TRBD1 (5 bases). Per the germline V gene, CDR1 is SGHNT and CDR2 is YENEEA. The length of the CDR3 is 13 residues. Trimming removed 4 bases from V and 3 bases from J, with 7 bases in between.

This clonotype was observed at least ten times. This chain uses TRBV28 with TRBJ1-2, with 7 bases lining up with TRBD1. The V and J ends lost 4 bases and 4 bases, in that order; junction bases with no gene match: 9. The CDR3 consists of 15 residues. Germline CDR1 is MDHEN and CDR2 is SYDVKM. CDR3 loop: CASSSGGLFIYGYTF. The DNA of the CDR3 is TGTGCCAGCAGTTCAGGGGGTTTATTTATCTATGGCTACACCTTC.

This clonotype was counted between two and nine times. The chain has TRBV2 and TRBJ2-5; D perhaps matches TRBD1 (6 bases). This CDR3 has 15 residues. Trimming shortened V by 0 bases and J by 5 bases, and 13 bases separated the two germline ends. CDR1 is SNHLY, CDR2 FYNNEI, per germline. The CDR3 region has the DNA TGTGCCAGCAGTGAAGCATATGGGGGCTTGGAGACCCAGTACTTC. The encoded protein is CASSEAYGGLETQYF.

The table lists this clonotype with many counts. The chain is built from TRBV18 and TRBJ2-2, with D perhaps matching TRBD2 (5 bases). Looked up from germline, CDR1 is KGHSH and CDR2 is LQKENI. V was trimmed by 3 bases and J by 5 bases, leaving 10 bases between them. This CDR3 region has 14 residues. CDR3 coding DNA: TGTGCCAGCTCACCGGACTTATCTACCGGGGAGCTGTTTTTT. As protein: CASSPDLSTGELFF.

This clonotype has at least ten counts. This chain uses TRBV2 with TRBJ2-7, with D unresolved. This CDR3 is built from 13 residues. The germline V gene encodes CDR1 SNHLY and CDR2 FYNNEI. V was shortened by 3 bases and J by 0 bases, with 6 bases between the two germline ends. The CDR3 spells CASSEGNSYEQYF. CDR3 in DNA: TGTGCCAGCAGTGAGGGAAACTCCTACGAGCAGTACTTC.

The sample holds a few counts of this clonotype. CDR3 nucleotide sequence: TGTGCCAGCAGTAAACACATAGCGGGCTCCGCCTACGAGCAGTACTTC. It codes for CASSKHIAGSAYEQYF. The chain uses TRBV6-1 and TRBJ2-7, with 7 bases matching TRBD2. Trimming cost V 5 bases and J 2 bases; bases outside gene matches: 12. CDR1 MNHNS and CDR2 SASEGT come from the germline V gene. This CDR3 has 16 residues.

This clonotype was recorded at least ten times. This chain connects TRBV20-1 to TRBJ2-7; TRBD2 matches 7 bases. The CDR3 has 15 residues. Trimming at V came to 5 bases and at J to 3 bases, leaving 13 bases not matched to a gene. The germline V gene encodes CDR1 DFQATT and CDR2 SNEGSKA (reference sequence). CDR3 coding DNA: TGCAGTGCTCCCCCATTGGGGGAGGGCCACTACGAGCAGTACTTC. Protein: CSAPPLGEGHYEQYF.

The sample holds many counts of this clonotype. This rearrangement joins TRBV4-2 to TRBJ1-2; a possible D gene is TRBD1 (6 bases). The ends were cut back, 0 bases at V and 4 bases at J, with 12 bases in the middle. The CDR3 totals 15 residues. Per the germline V gene, CDR1 is LGHNA and CDR2 is YNFKEQ. The CDR3, as DNA: TGTGCCAGCAGCCAAGATTACGGACAGTCCTATGGCTACACCTTC. Protein product: CASSQDYGQSYGYTF.

This clonotype has ten or more counts. The chain carries TRBV12-3 or TRBV12-4 and TRBJ1-2; TRBD1 is a possible D gene (6 bases). CDR3 length: 12 residues. Trimming took 3 bases from V and 8 from J, leaving 10 bases between them. CDR3 nucleotide sequence: TGTGCCAGCAGTTTCAGGGGTCGAGGCTACACCTTC. Its translation: CASSFRGRGYTF.

At least ten counts were recorded for this clonotype. This chain uses TRBV20-1 with TRBJ2-5, with 8 positions matching TRBD2. CDR1 is DFQATT and CDR2 is SNEGSKA in the germline V gene (reference sequence). J gave up 5 bases and V 0 bases, and 5 bases lay outside the gene matches. The CDR3 spans 14 residues. The CDR3, as DNA: TGCAGTGCTAGAGACGCGGGAGGTGGCGAGACCCAGTACTTC. It specifies CSARDAGGGETQYF.

This clonotype was seen only a few times. The chain is built from TRBV25-1 and TRBJ1-4; no clear D gene. This CDR3 has 13 amino acids. Trimming took 5 bases from V and 4 from J, leaving 8 bases between them. Germline assignment: CDR1 MGHDK and CDR2 SYGVNS. For the CDR3, the DNA is TGTGCCAGCAGTCGCCAGCTTAATGAAAAACTGTTTTTT. Encoded protein: CASSRQLNEKLFF.

This clonotype showed up many times. This chain links TRBV6-1 with TRBJ1-2; D remains ambiguous. The V end was cut by 5 bases, the J end by 2 bases, with 6 bases between. The germline V gene encodes CDR1 MNHNS and CDR2 SASEGT. This CDR3 spans 12 amino acids. In DNA, the CDR3 is TGTGCCAGCAGTTCACTGAACTATGGCTACACCTTC. This encodes CASSSLNYGYTF.

This clonotype was detected ten times or more. This chain connects TRBV30 to TRBJ1-1; the D is unclear. The CDR3 spans 11 residues. V lost 8 bases and J 3 bases, leaving 10 bases between the germline ends. Per the germline V gene, CDR1 is GTSNPN and CDR2 is SVGIG (reference sequence). The DNA of the CDR3 is TGTGCCCGAGGACTGGACACTGAAGCTTTCTTT. Protein sequence: CARGLDTEAFF. The complete variable domain, with remaining parts taken from reference TRBV30 and TRBJ1-1, reads SQTIHQWPATLVQPVGSPLSLECTVEGTSNPNLYWYRQAAGRGLQLLFYSVGIGQISSEVPQNLSASRPQDRQFILSSKKLLLSDSGFYLCARGLDTEAFFGQGTRLTVV.

This clonotype showed up many times. The chain has TRBV6-2 or TRBV6-3 and TRBJ1-5; D not certain. This CDR3 is built from 13 residues. CDR1 and CDR2 (germline): MNHEY, SVGEGT. Trimming shortened V by 4 bases and J by 5 bases, and 9 bases separated the two germline ends. For the CDR3, the DNA is TGTGCCAGCAGTTTACGGAGAGATCAGCCCCAGCATTTT. Translated: CASSLRRDQPQHF.

This clonotype was counted between two and nine times. The V call is TRBV28, the J call TRBJ1-3; D remains unclear. The CDR3 covers 13 residues. The V end lost 0 bases, the J end lost 9 bases, and 9 bases lay between the germline ends. Looked up from germline, CDR1 is MDHEN and CDR2 is SYDVKM. The CDR3 loop reads CASSLWVPSTIYF. As DNA, the CDR3 is TGTGCCAGCAGTTTATGGGTCCCTAGCACCATATATTTT.

This clonotype has more than one count but fewer than ten. The rearrangement joins TRBV19 to TRBJ2-1, with D maybe TRBD1 (5 bases). Germline CDR1 is LNHDA and CDR2 is SQIVND (reference sequence). Trimming pared 3 bases from V and 10 bases from J, leaving 10 bases between. The CDR3 totals 12 residues. The DNA for the CDR3 is TGTGCCAGTAGTATTCGGCAGGGCGAGCAGTTCTTC. It encodes CASSIRQGEQFF. The full variable domain, in which reference TRBV19 and TRBJ2-1 provide the parts outside the CDR3, is DGGITQSPKYLFRKEGQNVTLSCEQNLNHDAMYWYRQDPGQGLRLIYYSQIVNDFQKGDIAEGYSVSREKKESFPLTVTSAQKNPTAFYLCASSIRQGEQFFGPGTRLTVL.

This clonotype was recorded at least ten times. CDR3 loop: CASSTSAGAGEQFF. The CDR3 DNA follows: TGCGCCAGCAGCACCTCAGCGGGGGCAGGTGAGCAGTTCTTC. V is TRBV5-1 and J is TRBJ2-1, with 8 bases matching TRBD2. Losses at the gene ends were 4 bases for V and 9 bases for J; bases not matched to a gene: 9. Germline CDR1 SGHRS, CDR2 YFSETQ. The CDR3 totals 14 residues.

This clonotype was counted ten times or more. The chain combines TRBV28 with TRBJ1-2, with D perhaps matching TRBD1 (5 bases). This CDR3 has 12 amino acids. V lost 6 bases and J 5 bases, leaving 10 bases between the germline ends. Germline CDR1 reads MDHEN; CDR2 reads SYDVKM. Written as DNA, the CDR3 is TGTGCCAGCAGCCCGACAGAGTATGGCTACACCTTC. This gives the protein CASSPTEYGYTF.

This clonotype showed up many times. CDR3 sequence reads: CASSPPITGGREKLFF. CDR3 coding DNA: TGTGCCAGCAGTCCGCCAATAACAGGGGGCCGTGAAAAACTGTTTTTT. This chain uses TRBV28 with TRBJ1-4; 9 positions match TRBD1. The germline CDR1 and CDR2 sequences are MDHEN and SYDVKM. The V gene end was trimmed by 5 bases and the J gene end by 7 bases; junction bases not matched to a gene: 11. This CDR3 has 16 amino acids.

This clonotype has at least ten counts. V usage is TRBV7-2 and J usage is TRBJ2-7; unclear D gene. CDR1 SGHTA and CDR2 FQGNSA come from the germline V gene. This CDR3 spans 14 amino acids. V was cut by 2 bases and J by 4 bases, with 12 bases left in between. CDR3 loop: CASSLLGGNYEQYF. In nucleotides, the CDR3 is TGTGCCAGCAGCTTATTGGGCGGAAATTACGAGCAGTACTTC.

This chain uses TRBV6-1 with TRBJ2-1; the match to TRBD2 covers 9 bases. After removal of 6 bases from V and 9 bases from J, the junction contained 9 bases not matched to a gene. The CDR3 runs 14 residues. From germline, CDR1 is MNHNS and CDR2 SASEGT. CDR3 protein: CASRRGGVLGEQFF. As DNA, the CDR3 is TGTGCCAGCAGGCGGGGGGGGGTTTTGGGTGAGCAGTTCTTC.

This clonotype was counted ten times or more. The chain has TRBV7-2 and TRBJ2-1; D is unresolved. Per germline, CDR1 SGHTA and CDR2 FQGNSA. The germline V and J ends were trimmed by 4 bases and 6 bases, with 7 bases remaining between them. CDR3 length: 12 residues. The CDR3 region is CASSSALNEQFF. In DNA, the CDR3 is TGTGCCAGCAGCTCCGCCCTCAATGAGCAGTTCTTC.